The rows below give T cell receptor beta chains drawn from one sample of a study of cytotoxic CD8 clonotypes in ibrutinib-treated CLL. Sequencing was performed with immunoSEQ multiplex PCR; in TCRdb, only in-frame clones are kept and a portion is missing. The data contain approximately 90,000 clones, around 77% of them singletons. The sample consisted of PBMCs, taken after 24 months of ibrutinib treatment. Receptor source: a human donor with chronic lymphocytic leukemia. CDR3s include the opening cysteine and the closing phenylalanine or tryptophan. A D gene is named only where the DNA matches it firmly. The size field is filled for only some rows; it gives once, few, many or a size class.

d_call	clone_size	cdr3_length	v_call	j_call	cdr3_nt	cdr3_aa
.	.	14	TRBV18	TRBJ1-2	TGTGCCAGCTCACCACAAGACGCTAACTATGGCTACACCTTC	CASSPQDANYGYTF
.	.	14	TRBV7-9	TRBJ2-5	TGTGCCAGCAGCTTAGGGGCAGGGACGGAGACCCAGTACTTC	CASSLGAGTETQYF
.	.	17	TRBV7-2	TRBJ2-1	TGTGCCAGCAGCACCCGGGGAGGAACCTACTCCTACAATGAGCAGTTCTTC	CASSTRGGTYSYNEQFF
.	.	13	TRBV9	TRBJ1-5	TGTGCCAGCAGCAAGGGACCAGAAGGGCCCCAGCATTTT	CASSKGPEGPQHF
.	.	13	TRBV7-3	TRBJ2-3	TGTGCCAGCAGCTCACCTAACACAGATACGCAGTATTTT	CASSSPNTDTQYF
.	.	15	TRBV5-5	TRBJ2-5	TGTGCCAGCAGCTTTAAGGACACCCCACTGTGGACCCAGTACTTC	CASSFKDTPLWTQYF
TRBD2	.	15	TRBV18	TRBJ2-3	TGTGCCAGCTCACCTCTAGCGGGAGGCACAGATACGCAGTATTTT	CASSPLAGGTDTQYF
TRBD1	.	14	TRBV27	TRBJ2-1	TGTGCCAGCAGCCCCGGGACAGAGCTCAATGAGCAGTTCTTC	CASSPGTELNEQFF
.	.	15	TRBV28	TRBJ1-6	TGTGCCAGCAGTTTTCTTGGACAGAATAATTCACCCCTCCACTTT	CASSFLGQNNSPLHF
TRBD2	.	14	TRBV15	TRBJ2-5	TGTGCCACCAGCAGAGGGACTAGCCAAGAGACCCAGTACTTC	CATSRGTSQETQYF
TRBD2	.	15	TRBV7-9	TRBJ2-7	TGTGCCAGCGGGAAGACTAGCGGGACTTCTCACGAGCAGTACTTC	CASGKTSGTSHEQYF
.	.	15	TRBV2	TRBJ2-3	TGTGCCAGCAGGATCGGAGGAACATTCACAGATACGCAGTATTTT	CASRIGGTFTDTQYF
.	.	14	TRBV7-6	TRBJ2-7	TGTGCCAGCAGCTTAGACAGGACTGTCCACGAGCAGTACTTC	CASSLDRTVHEQYF
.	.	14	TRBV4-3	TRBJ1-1	TGCGCCAGCAGCCGGCTGGGACAGAACACTGAAGCTTTCTTT	CASSRLGQNTEAFF
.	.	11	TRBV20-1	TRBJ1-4	TGCAGTGCTAGCCCCCAGGAAAAACTGTTTTTT	CSASPQEKLFF
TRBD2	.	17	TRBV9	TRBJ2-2	TGTGCCAGCAGCGTAGTAGGGGGACTAGCGGGACACGGGGAGCTGTTTTTT	CASSVVGGLAGHGELFF
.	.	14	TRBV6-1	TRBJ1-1	TGTGCCAGCAGTGAAAGGACAACCAACACTGAAGCTTTCTTT	CASSERTTNTEAFF
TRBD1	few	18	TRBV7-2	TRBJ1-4	TGTGCCAGCAGCCCTCTTATGGGACAGGGATCAACTAATGAAAAACTGTTTTTT	CASSPLMGQGSTNEKLFF
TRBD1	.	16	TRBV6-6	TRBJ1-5	TGTGCCAGCAGCCGGAGGGACAGGGGGAGCAATCAGCCCCAGCATTTT	CASSRRDRGSNQPQHF
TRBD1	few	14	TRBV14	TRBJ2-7	TGTGCCAGCAGCGCACAGGGGGCATTTTACGAGCAGTACTTC	CASSAQGAFYEQYF
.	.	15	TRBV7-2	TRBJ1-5	TGTGCCAGCAGCCAAGGCAGGGGCGTCAATCAGCCCCAGCATTTT	CASSQGRGVNQPQHF
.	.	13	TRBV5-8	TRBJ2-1	TGTGCCAGCGGCTTGAGCTCCTACAATGAGCAGTTCTTC	CASGLSSYNEQFF
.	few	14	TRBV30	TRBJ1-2	TGTGCCTGGAGTGTCCCCGTCCAATCCTATGGCTACACCTTC	CAWSVPVQSYGYTF
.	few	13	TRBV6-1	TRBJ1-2	TGTGCCGGGACGAGAGAGCTGAACTATGGCTACACCTTC	CAGTRELNYGYTF
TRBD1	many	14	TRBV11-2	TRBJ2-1	TGTGCCAGCACCGACAGGGGCTCCTACAATGAGCAGTTCTTC	CASTDRGSYNEQFF
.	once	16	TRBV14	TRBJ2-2	TGTGCCAGCAGCCACCTCGACAGGGACTTTGGCGGGGAGCTGTTTTTT	CASSHLDRDFGGELFF
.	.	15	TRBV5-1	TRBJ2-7	TGCGCCAGCAGCCAATTGACAGGCCACGGCTACGAGCAGTACTTC	CASSQLTGHGYEQYF
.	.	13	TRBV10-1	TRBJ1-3	TGCGCCAGCAGTGAGTCGCACCGAAACACCATATATTTT	CASSESHRNTIYF
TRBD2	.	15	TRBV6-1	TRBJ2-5	TGTGCCAGCAGTGTAACCGGGACTACTCAAGAGACCCAGTACTTC	CASSVTGTTQETQYF
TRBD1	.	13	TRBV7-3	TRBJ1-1	TGTGCCAGCAGCCCCGACAGGGACACTGAAGCTTTCTTT	CASSPDRDTEAFF
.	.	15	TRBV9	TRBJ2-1	TGTGCCAGCAGCGCTCGGGGGAACTCCTACAATGAGCAGTTCTTC	CASSARGNSYNEQFF
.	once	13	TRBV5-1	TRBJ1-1	TGCGCCAGCAGAATGGGAGGGGCCGAGCGGGCTTTCTTT	CASRMGGAERAFF
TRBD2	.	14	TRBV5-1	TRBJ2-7	TGCGCCAGCAGCTTGGTCGGGGGGACCTTAGAGCAGTACTTC	CASSLVGGTLEQYF
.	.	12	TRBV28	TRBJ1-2	TGTGCCAGCAGCCCAGGGGTCTATGGCTACACCTTC	CASSPGVYGYTF
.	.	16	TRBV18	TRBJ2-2	TGTGCCAGCTCACCACGCGGCCAGCCGAACACCGGGGAGCTGTTTTTT	CASSPRGQPNTGELFF
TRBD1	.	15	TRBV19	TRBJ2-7	TGTGCCAGTAGTATAGCTGTGACAGGGCGGCACGAGCAGTACTTC	CASSIAVTGRHEQYF
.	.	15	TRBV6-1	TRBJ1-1	TGTGCCAGCAGTGAAGAGTGGTCAGGTGGACTTGAAGCTTTCTTT	CASSEEWSGGLEAFF
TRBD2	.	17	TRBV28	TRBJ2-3	TGTGCCAGCAGTTTAACGGGGACTAGCGGGAGAACAGATACGCAGTATTTT	CASSLTGTSGRTDTQYF
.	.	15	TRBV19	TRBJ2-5	TGTGCCAGTAGTATTAAGGGGGCTAGCGGAGAGACCCAGTACTTC	CASSIKGASGETQYF
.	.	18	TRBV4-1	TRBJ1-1	TGCGCCAGCAGCCAAGATAACCGGGATAGTGGGAGGGGCACTGAAGCTTTCTTT	CASSQDNRDSGRGTEAFF
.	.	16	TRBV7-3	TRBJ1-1	TGTGCCAGCAGCTTAGGGCACAGGGACTTGAACACTGAAGCTTTCTTT	CASSLGHRDLNTEAFF
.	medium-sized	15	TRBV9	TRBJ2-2	TGTGCCAGCAGCGTTGGGACAACAAACACCGGGGAGCTGTTTTTT	CASSVGTTNTGELFF